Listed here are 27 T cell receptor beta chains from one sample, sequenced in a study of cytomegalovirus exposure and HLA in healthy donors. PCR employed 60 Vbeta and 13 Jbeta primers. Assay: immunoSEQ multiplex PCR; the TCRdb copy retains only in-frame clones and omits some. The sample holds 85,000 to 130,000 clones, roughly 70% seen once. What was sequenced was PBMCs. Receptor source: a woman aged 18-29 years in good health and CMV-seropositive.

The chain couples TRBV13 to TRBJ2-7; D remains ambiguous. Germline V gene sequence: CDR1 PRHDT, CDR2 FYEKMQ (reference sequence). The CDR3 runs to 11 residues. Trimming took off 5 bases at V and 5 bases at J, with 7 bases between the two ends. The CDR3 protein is CASSLSNEQYF. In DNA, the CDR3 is TGTGCCAGCAGCCTTTCTAACGAGCAGTACTTC. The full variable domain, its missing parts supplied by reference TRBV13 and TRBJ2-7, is AAGVIQSPRHLIKEKRETATLKCYPIPRHDTVYWYQQGPGQDPQFLISFYEKMQSDKGSIPDRFSAQQFSDYHSELNMSSLELGDSALYFCASSLSNEQYFGPGTRLTVT.

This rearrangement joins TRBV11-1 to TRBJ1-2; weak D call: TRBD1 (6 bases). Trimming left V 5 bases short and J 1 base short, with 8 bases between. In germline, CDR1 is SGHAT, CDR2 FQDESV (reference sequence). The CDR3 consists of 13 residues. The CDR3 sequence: CASSNRVNYGYTF. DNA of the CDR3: TGTGCCAGCAGCAACAGGGTTAACTATGGCTACACCTTC.

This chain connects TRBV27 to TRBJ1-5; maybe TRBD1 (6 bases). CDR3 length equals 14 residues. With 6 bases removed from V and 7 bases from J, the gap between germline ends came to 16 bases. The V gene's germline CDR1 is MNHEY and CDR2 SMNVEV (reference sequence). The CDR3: CASSLYTGPQPQHF. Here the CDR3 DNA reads TGTGCCAGCAGCCTTTACACAGGGCCCCAGCCCCAGCATTTT.

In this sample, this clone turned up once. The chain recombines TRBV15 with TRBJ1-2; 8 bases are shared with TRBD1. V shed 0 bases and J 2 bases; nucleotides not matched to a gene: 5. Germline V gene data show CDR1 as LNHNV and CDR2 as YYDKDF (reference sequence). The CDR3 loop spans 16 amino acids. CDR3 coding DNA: TGTGCCACCAGCAGAGATCTCGGACAGGGAAACTATGGCTACACCTTC. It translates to CATSRDLGQGNYGYTF. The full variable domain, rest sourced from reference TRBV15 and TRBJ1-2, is DAMVIQNPRYQVTQFGKPVTLSCSQTLNHNVMYWYQQKSSQAPKLLFHYYDKDFNNEADTPDNFQSRRPNTSFCFLDIRSPGLGDTAMYLCATSRDLGQGNYGYTFGSGTRLTVV.

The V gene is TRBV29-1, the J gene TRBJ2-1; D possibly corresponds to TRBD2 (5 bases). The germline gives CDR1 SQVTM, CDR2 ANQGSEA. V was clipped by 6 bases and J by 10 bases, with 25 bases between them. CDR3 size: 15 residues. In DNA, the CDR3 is TGCAGCGTCGCCGGCGGACGGGATCCTCGCTCGGAGCAGTTCTTC. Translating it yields CSVAGGRDPRSEQFF.

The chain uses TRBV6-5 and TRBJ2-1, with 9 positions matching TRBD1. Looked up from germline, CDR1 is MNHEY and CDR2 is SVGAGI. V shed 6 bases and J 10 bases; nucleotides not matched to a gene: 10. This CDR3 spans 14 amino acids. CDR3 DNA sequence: TGTGCCAGCAGCCCGGGGGACAGGGCGTACGAGCAGTTCTTC. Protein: CASSPGDRAYEQFF.

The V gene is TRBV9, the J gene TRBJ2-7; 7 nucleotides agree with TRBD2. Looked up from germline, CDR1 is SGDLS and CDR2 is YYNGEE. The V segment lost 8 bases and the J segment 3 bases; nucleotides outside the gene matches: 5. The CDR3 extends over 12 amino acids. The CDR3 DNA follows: TGTGCCAGTGCCACTAGCGTCTACGAGCAGTACTTC. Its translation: CASATSVYEQYF.

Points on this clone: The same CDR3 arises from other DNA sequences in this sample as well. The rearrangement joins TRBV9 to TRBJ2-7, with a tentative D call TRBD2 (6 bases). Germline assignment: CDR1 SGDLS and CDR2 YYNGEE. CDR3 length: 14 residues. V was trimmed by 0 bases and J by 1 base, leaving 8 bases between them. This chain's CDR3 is CASSVVAESYEQYF. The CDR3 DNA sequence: TGTGCCAGCAGCGTAGTAGCGGAATCCTACGAGCAGTACTTC.

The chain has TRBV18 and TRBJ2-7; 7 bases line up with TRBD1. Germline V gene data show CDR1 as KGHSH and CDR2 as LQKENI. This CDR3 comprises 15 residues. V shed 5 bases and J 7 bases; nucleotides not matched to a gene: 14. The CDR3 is CASSDRVGAAREQYF. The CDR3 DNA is TGTGCCAGCTCAGACAGGGTCGGCGCCGCCAGGGAGCAGTACTTC.

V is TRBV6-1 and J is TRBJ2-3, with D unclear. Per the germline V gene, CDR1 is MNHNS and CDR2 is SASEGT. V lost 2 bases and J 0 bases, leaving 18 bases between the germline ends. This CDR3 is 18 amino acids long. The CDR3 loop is CASSEIPGGGSSTDTQYF. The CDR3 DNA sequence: TGTGCCAGCAGTGAAATCCCCGGTGGCGGATCTAGCACAGATACGCAGTATTTT.

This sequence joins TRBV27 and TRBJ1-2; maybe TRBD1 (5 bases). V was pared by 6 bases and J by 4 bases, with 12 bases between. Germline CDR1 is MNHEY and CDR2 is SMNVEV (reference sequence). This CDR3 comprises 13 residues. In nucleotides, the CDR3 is TGTGCCAGCAGCCCAGACAGCTTCTATGGCTACACCTTC. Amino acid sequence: CASSPDSFYGYTF.

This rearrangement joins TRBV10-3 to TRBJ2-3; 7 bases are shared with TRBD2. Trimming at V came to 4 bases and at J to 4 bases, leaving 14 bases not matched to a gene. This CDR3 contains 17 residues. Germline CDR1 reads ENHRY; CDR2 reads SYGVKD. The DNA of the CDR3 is TGTGCCATCAGTGGGGAAAGTATGGCGGGAGTCTCAGATACGCAGTATTTT. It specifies CAISGESMAGVSDTQYF.

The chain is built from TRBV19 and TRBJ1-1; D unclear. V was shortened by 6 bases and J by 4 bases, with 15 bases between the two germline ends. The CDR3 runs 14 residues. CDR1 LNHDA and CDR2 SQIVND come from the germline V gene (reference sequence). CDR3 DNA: TGTGCCAGTAGCTCCTATAGTAGTACCACTGAAGCTTTCTTT. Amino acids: CASSSYSSTTEAFF.

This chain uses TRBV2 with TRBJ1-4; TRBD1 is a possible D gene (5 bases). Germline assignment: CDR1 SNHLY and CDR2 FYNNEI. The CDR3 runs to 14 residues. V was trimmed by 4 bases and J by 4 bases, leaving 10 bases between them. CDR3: CASSVGQNNEKLFF. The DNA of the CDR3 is TGTGCCAGCAGTGTGGGGCAGAATAATGAAAAACTGTTTTTT. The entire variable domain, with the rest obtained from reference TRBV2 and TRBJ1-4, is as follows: EPEVTQTPSHQVTQMGQEVILRCVPISNHLYFYWYRQILGQKVEFLVSFYNNEISEKSEIFDDQFSVERPDGSNFTLKIRSTKLEDSAMYFCASSVGQNNEKLFFGSGTQLSVL.

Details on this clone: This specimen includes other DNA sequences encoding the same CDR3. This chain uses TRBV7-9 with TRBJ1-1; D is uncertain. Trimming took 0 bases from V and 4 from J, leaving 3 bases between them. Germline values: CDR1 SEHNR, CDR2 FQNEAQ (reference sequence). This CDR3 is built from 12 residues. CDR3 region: CASSLASTEAFF. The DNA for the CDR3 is TGTGCCAGCAGCTTAGCCAGCACTGAAGCTTTCTTT. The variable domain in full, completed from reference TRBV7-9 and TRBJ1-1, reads DTGVSQNPRHKITKRGQNVTFRCDPISEHNRLYWYRQTLGQGPEFLTYFQNEAQLEKSRLLSDRFSAERPKGSFSTLEIQRTEQGDSAMYLCASSLASTEAFFGQGTRLTVV.

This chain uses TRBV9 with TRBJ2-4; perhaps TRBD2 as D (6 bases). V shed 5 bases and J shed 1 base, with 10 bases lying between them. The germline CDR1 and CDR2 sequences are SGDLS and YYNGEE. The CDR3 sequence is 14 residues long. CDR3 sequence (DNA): TGTGCCAGCAGGGAGGGATGGGCCAAAAACATTCAGTACTTC. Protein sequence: CASREGWAKNIQYF.

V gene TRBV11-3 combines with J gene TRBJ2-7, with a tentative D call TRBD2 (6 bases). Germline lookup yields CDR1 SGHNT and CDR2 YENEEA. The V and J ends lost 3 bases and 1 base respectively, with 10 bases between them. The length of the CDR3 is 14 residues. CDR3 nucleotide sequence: TGTGCCAGCAGCTTGGGGACTGCATCCTACGAGCAGTACTTC. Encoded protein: CASSLGTASYEQYF.

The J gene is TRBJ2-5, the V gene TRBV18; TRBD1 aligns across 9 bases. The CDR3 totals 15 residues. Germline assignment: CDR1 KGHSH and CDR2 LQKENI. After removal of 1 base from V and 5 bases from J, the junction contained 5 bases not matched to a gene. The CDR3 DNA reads TGTGCCAGCTCACCACAACAGGGGGCGGAGGAGACCCAGTACTTC. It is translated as CASSPQQGAEETQYF.

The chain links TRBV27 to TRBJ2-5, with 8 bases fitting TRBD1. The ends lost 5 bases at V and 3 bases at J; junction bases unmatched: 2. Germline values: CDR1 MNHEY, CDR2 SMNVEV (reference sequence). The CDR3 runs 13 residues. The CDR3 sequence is CASSPQGEETQYF. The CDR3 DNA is TGTGCCAGCAGTCCACAGGGGGAAGAGACCCAGTACTTC.

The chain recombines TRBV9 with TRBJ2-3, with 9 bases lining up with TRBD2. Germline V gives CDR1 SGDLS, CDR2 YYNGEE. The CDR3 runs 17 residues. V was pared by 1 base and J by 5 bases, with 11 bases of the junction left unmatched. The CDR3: CASSVRDSGSFGDTQYF. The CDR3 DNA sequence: TGTGCCAGCAGCGTACGGGATAGCGGGAGTTTTGGAGATACGCAGTATTTT.

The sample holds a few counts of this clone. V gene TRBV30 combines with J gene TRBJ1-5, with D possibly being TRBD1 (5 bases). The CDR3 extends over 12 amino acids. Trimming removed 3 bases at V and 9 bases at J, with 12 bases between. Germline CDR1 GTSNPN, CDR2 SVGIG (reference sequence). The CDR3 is CAWRQATGPQHF. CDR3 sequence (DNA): TGTGCCTGGAGACAGGCCACGGGGCCCCAGCATTTT. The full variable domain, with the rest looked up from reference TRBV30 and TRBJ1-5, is SQTIHQWPATLVQPVGSPLSLECTVEGTSNPNLYWYRQAAGRGLQLLFYSVGIGQISSEVPQNLSASRPQDRQFILSSKKLLLSDSGFYLCAWRQATGPQHFGDGTRLSIL.

The CDR3 bases are TGTGCCAGCAGTTACTCGGGAGACTATGGCTACACCTTC. It translates to CASSYSGDYGYTF. This rearrangement joins TRBV6-5 to TRBJ1-2; unclear D gene. The CDR3 is 13 residues long. The germline CDR1 and CDR2 sequences are MNHEY and SVGAGI. V lost 0 bases and J 3 bases, leaving 5 bases between the germline ends.

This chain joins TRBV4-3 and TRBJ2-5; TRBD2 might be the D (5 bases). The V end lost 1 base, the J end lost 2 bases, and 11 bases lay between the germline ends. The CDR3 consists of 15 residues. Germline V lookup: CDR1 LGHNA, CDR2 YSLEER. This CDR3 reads CASSQVYGGQETQYF. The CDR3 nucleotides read TGCGCCAGCAGCCAAGTCTATGGCGGGCAAGAGACCCAGTACTTC.

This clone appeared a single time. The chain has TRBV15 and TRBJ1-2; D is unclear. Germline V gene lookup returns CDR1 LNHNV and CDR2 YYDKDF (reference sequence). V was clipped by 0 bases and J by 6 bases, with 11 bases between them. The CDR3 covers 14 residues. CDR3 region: CATSRDSAADGYTF. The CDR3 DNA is TGTGCCACCAGCAGAGATTCGGCGGCGGATGGCTACACCTTC.

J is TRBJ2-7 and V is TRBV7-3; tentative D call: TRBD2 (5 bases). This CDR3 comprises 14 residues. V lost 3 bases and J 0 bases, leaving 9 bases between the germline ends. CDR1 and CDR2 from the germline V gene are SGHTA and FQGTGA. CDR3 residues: CASSLAGLSYEQYF. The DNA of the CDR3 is TGTGCCAGCAGCTTGGCGGGCCTCTCCTACGAGCAGTACTTC. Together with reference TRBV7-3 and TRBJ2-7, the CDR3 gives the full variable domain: GAGVSQTPSNKVTEKGKYVELRCDPISGHTALYWYRQSLGQGPEFLIYFQGTGAADDSGLPNDRFFAVRPEGSVSTLKIQRTERGDSAVYLCASSLAGLSYEQYFGPGTRLTVT.

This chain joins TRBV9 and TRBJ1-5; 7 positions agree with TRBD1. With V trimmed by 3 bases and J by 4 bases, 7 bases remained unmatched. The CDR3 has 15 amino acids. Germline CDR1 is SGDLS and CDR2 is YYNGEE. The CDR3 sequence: CASSEGGRHNQPQHF. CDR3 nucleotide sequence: TGTGCCAGCAGCGAAGGGGGCAGGCATAATCAGCCCCAGCATTTT. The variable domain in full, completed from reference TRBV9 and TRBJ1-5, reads DSGVTQTPKHLITATGQRVTLRCSPRSGDLSVYWYQQSLDQGLQFLIQYYNGEERAKGNILERFSAQQFPDLHSELNLSSLELGDSALYFCASSEGGRHNQPQHFGDGTRLSIL.

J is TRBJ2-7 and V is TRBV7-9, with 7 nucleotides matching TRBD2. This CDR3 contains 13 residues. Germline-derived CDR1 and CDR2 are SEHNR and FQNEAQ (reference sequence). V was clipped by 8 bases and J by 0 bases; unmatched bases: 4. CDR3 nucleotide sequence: TGTGCCAGCGGCGGGAGCAGCTCCTACGAGCAGTACTTC. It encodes CASGGSSSYEQYF.